Sequencing of this T cell receptor beta chain was carried out in a study of blood T cell repertoires in COVID-19 (dated by TCRdb to 2019 to 2021). In terms of the full investigation: The collaborator samples originated in the United States, Italy and Spain and spanned the acute and convalescent phases of COVID-19. Nearly every sample came with metadata listing a de-identified subject ID, COVID-19 status, age in years and sex. Samples came from the ongoing ImmuneRACE study (first 160 participants) plus 1,254 subjects from 6 global collaborators. The prospective study material was composed of cDNA or gDNA derived from T cells, B-cell-depleted T cells, or PBMCs. The dataset comprised deeply sampled blood TCRbeta repertoires from subjects exposed to, actively infected with, or recovered from COVID-19. The repertoires were made available in a free public database intended to serve as a resource for research on the immune response to SARS-CoV-2. Where HLA class I and class II types were available, the types were taken from metadata supplied by the sample provider, not from assay-based typing.

TCRbeta CDR3 regions were amplified from genomic DNA using the immunoSEQ Assay, a bias-controlled multiplex PCR. The original pipeline was this. The number of nucleated cells in each sample was estimated by amplification of reference gene primers within the assay. Sequence reads were collapsed and filtered to measure the absolute abundance of every unique TCRbeta CDR3 rearrangement. For each sample, productive Simpson clonality was calculated as the square root of Simpson's diversity index over productive rearrangements. This is the immuneACCESS table as TCRdb keeps it, with only in-frame sequences that have V and J called. A part of the clones is gone; compared with another copy, unresolved V genes explain less than half, and the rest is unexplained. The V and J calls and the clone size are those of that table, but D and trimming were determined from the DNA. The sample table lists 300,000 to 400,000 clones, 89% of them with a count of one. The ten largest clones capture 4.5% to 6.5% of the sample.

There are 14 amino acids in the CDR3, from cysteine to phenylalanine inclusive. The kept DNA is CDR3 alone, 42 bases in frame from the first base. Trimming removed 6 bases from V and 1 base from J, leaving 12 bases between the germline ends. CDR1 and CDR2, per the germline V gene, are MDHEN and SYDVKM. As for this clone: It has no known antigen specificity. No base qualities exist here, and no much larger clone lies one base off it.

In the prospective study, participants were roughly 18 to 100 years old, resided in 25 or so geographic areas of the United States, and were enrolled through a virtual design. In the prospective study, cohorts were assigned on the basis of participant-reported clinical history obtained from a screening survey and a study questionnaire. Recovered participants in ImmuneRACE Cohort 3 were defined as having two consecutive negative NP/OP PCR tests, clearance from a healthcare professional, or resolution of symptoms. In the prospective study, whole blood, serum and a nasopharyngeal or oropharyngeal swab were collected from each participant by mobile phlebotomists. Over an approximately 2-month period, participants in the prospective study had the option of providing additional blood draws and questionnaires. Blood samples from the prospective study were shipped frozen or at room temperature prior to DNA extraction.

Broad study findings and their caveats: The amount of clinical and demographic metadata varied by source and participant and was provided uncurated.

The sequence came from a man in his sixties who had recovered from COVID-19. Sequencing used PBMCs or T cells enriched from blood (not recorded which). The chain uses TRBV28 and TRBJ1-2; TRBD1 is perhaps the D gene, given 6 matching bases. The CDR3 has the sequence CASRTKQGNYGYTF. The bases are TGTGCCAGCAGGACGAAACAGGGTAACTATGGCTACACCTTC.